This TCR beta chain originates from a study of T cells after yellow fever vaccination. With respect to this clonotype: The antigen remains undetermined. A read error may produce the germline difference seen at one junction end.

For TCR, cDNA came from 5'RACE template switching, which added a universal primer site and UMIs. TCRdb used MiXCR to reprocess the 5' RACE reads, holding one entry per CDR3 protein. Of a few hundred thousand distinct CDR3 sequences listed, around 8.6% are singletons. Whole-study results and caveats: Some clonotypes, a small share, were shared between CD4 and CD8 compartments. On re-exposure, the response was weaker but peaked faster, at day 5 versus 15. The booster response re-showed most primary clones: approximately 95% CD4, about 89% CD8.

The CDR3 totals 14 residues. Germline CDR1 is SSHAT and CDR2 is FNYEAQ (reference sequence). The sequence was collected from a young man who received the YFV17D yellow fever vaccine. This chain joins TRBV7-7 and TRBJ2-5, with 8 bases identical to TRBD2. Material: CD4+ T cells sorted from PBMCs, obtained 5 days after the yellow fever booster vaccination. The CDR3 here is CASSRGGVEETQYF. The CDR3 bases are TGTGCTAGCAGCCGGGGGGGAGTGGAAGAGACCCAGTACTTC.